The clone carrying this T cell receptor beta chain was counted between two and nine times. This sample is drawn from a study of blood T cell repertoires in COVID-19. The overall study: Italy, Spain and the United States were the sources of the convalescent and acute COVID-19 samples.

Participants were aged about 18 to 89 years from some 24 US areas. Participant-given clinical history determined each cohort assignment. This CDR3 has 17 residues. Deletions cut 1 base from V and 5 bases from J, with 18 bases between. Germline-derived CDR1 and CDR2 are MNHEY and SMNVEV (reference sequence). Authors' data handling: Nucleated cell counts were estimated from reference gene primer amplification. Here immunoSEQ multiplex PCR was the method, and the copy in TCRdb shows in-frame clones only, minus some. V, J and clone size are taken as reported in that table, and D and trimming were inferred from the DNA itself. This sample has roughly 200,000 clones, with roughly 90% found just once.

This receptor was taken from a woman between 40 and 50 years old with acute COVID-19. Sequenced material: PBMCs or T cells enriched from blood (not recorded which). The V and J genes are TRBV27 and TRBJ1-5; D gene unclear. This CDR3 is CASSLWGGQEPYQPQHF. For the CDR3, the DNA is TGTGCCAGCAGTTTATGGGGAGGGCAGGAGCCCTATCAGCCCCAGCATTTT.